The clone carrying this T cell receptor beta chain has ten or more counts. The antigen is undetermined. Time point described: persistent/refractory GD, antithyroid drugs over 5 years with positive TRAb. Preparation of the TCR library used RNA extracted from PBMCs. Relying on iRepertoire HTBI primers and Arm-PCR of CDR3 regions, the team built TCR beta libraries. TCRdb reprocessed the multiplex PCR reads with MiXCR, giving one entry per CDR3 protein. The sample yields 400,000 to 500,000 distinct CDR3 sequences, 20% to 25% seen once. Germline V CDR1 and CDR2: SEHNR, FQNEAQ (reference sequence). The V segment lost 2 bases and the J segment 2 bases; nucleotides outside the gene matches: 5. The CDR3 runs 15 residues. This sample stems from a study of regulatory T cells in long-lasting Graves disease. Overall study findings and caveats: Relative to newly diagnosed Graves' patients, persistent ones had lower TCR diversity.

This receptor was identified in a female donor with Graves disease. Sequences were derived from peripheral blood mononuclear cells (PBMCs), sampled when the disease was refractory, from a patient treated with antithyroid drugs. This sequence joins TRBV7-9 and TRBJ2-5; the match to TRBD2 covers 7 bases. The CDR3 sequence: CASSLLGREQETQYF. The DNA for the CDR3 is TGTGCCAGCAGCTTACTGGGGCGGGAGCAAGAGACCCAGTACTTC.